The clone carrying this T cell receptor beta chain occurred once. A read error may account for a junction end that differs from germline. These data belong to a study of blood T cell repertoires in COVID-19. Study-level information: Nucleic acid was either cDNA or gDNA, and it came from T cells, B-cell-depleted T cells, or PBMCs.

In the original processing: Amplifying reference gene primers gave estimates of nucleated cell counts. The repertoire was sequenced with immunoSEQ multiplex PCR; TCRdb's copy has only in-frame clones and lacks some. From that table come the V and J calls and clone size; the DNA was used to work out D and trimming. The data contain fewer than 300,000 clones, about 81% of them singletons. Germline CDR1 is SSHAT and CDR2 is FNYEAQ (reference sequence). The CDR3 contains 13 residues. Followed longitudinally, the Seattle patients had been enrolled during active infection. The sample comprised peripheral blood. The V and J genes are TRBV7-7 and TRBJ2-1, with D maybe TRBD1 (6 bases). This sequence originates from a human donor with COVID-19, enrolled during active disease. The donor label of this sample is uncertain. The CDR3 coding sequence is TGTGCTAGCAGCTTAGGACAGACTAATGAGCAGTTCTTC. Translating it yields CASSLGQTNEQFF.